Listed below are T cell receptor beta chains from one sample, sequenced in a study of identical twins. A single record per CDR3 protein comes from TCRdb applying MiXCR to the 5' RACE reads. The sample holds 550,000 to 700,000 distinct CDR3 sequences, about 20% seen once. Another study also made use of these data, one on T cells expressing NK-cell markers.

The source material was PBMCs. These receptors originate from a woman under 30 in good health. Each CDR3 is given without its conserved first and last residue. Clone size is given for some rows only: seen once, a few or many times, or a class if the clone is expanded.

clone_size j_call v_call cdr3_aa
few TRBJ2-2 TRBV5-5 ASSQLAANTGELF
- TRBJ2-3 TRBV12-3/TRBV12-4 ASSLQTATDTQY
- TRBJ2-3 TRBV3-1 ASSQVAGSTDTQY
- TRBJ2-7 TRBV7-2 ASNAGPGLEYEQY
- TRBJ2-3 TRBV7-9 ASSSDRDKDTQY
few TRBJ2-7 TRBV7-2 ASSFGSGRFYEQY
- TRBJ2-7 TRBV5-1 ASTVTGGSSYEQY
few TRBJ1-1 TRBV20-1 SAIRMNTEAF
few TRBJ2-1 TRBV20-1 SASPNNEQF
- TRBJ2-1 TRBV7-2 ASSRPRLAGVNEQF
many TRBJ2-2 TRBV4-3 ASSQEGIRNTGELF
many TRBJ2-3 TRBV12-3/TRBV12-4 ASSPPGLAGTDTQY
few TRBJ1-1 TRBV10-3 AISESKGTANTEAF
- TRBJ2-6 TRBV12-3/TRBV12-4 ASSFSPGRGANVLT
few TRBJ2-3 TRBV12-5 ASGLMVDTQY
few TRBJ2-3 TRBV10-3 AISGTISDTQY
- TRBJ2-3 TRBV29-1 SGARTGHTDTQY
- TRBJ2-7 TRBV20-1 SCWGRANEQY
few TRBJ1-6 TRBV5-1 ASSQTGPNSPLH
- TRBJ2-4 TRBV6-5 ASSYKGRGRHIQY
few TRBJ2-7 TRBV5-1 ASSPTSLETSEQY
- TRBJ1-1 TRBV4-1 ASSPQGAFGDTEAF
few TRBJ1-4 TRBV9 ASSVDRGSGEKLF
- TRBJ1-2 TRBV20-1 SARVQTGHYGYT
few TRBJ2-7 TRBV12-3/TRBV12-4 ASSPSLALSYEQY